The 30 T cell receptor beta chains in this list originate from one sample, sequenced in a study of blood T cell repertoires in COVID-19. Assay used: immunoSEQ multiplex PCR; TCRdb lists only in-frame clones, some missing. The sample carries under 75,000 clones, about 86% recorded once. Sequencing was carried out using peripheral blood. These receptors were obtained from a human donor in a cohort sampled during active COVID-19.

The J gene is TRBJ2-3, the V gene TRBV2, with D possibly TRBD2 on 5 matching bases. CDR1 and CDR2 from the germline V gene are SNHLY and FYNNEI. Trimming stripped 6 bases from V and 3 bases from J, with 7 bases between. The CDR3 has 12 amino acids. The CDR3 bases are TGTGCCAGCAGGGGAGAGACAGATACGCAGTATTTT. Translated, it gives CASRGETDTQYF.

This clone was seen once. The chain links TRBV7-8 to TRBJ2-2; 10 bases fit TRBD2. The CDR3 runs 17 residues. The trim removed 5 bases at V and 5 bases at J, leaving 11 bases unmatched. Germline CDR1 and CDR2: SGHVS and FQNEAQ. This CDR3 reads CASSPGGAAGGTGELFF. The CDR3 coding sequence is TGTGCCAGCAGCCCCGGGGGTGCAGCGGGGGGGACCGGGGAGCTGTTTTTT.

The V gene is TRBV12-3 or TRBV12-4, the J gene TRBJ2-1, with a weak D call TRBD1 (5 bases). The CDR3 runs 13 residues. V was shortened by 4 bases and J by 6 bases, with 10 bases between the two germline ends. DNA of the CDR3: TGTGCCAGCAGTTCCAGGGCTGGCAATGAGCAGTTCTTC. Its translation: CASSSRAGNEQFF.

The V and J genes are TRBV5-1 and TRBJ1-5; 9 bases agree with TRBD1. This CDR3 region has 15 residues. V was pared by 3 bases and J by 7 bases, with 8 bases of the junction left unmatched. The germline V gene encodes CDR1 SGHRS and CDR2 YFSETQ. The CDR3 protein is CASSSTTGGEQPQHF. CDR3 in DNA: TGCGCCAGCAGCTCTACGACAGGGGGTGAACAGCCCCAGCATTTT.

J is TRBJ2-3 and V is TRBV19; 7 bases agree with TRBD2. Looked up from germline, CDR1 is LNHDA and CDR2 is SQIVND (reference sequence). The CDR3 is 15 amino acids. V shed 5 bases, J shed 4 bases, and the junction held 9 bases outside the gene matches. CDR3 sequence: CASSLAAGASDTQYF. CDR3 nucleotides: TGTGCCAGTAGTCTGGCGGCGGGAGCGTCAGATACGCAGTATTTT.

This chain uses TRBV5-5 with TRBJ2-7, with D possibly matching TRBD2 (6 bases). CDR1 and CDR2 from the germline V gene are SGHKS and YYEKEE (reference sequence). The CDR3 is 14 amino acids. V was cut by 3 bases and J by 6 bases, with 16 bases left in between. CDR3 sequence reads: CASSYAGGPGEQYF. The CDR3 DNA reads TGTGCCAGCAGCTACGCCGGAGGGCCGGGCGAGCAGTACTTC. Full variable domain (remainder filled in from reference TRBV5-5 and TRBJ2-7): DAGVTQSPTHLIKTRGQQVTLRCSPISGHKSVSWYQQVLGQGPQFIFQYYEKEERGRGNFPDRFSARQFPNYSSELNVNALLLGDSALYLCASSYAGGPGEQYFGPGTRLTVT.

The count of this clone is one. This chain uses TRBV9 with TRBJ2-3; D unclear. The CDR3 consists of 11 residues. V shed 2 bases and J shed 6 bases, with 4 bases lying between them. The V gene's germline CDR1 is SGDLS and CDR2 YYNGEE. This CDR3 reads CASSVYDTQYF. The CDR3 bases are TGTGCCAGCAGCGTGTATGATACGCAGTATTTT.

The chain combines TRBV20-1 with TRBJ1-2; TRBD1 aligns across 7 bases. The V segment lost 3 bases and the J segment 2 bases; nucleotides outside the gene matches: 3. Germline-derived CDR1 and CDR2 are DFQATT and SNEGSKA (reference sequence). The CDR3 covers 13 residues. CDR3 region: CSASDRANYGYTF. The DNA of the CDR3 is TGCAGTGCTAGTGACAGGGCAAACTATGGCTACACCTTC.

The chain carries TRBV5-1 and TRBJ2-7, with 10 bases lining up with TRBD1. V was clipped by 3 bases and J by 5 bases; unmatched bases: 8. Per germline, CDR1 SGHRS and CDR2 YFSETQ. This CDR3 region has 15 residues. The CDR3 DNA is TGCGCCAGCAGCTCCGGACAGGGGGGATTCGACGAGCAGTACTTC. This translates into CASSSGQGGFDEQYF.

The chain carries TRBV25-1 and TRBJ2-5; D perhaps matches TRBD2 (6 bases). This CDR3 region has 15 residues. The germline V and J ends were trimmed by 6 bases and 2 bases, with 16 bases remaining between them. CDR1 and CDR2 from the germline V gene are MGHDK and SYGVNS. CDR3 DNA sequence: TGTGCCAGCAGGGAGGATAGCGGTCTACAAGAGACCCAGTACTTC. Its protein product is CASREDSGLQETQYF. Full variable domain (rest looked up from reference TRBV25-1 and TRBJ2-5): EADIYQTPRYLVIGTGKKITLECSQTMGHDKMYWYQQDPGMELHLIHYSYGVNSTEKGDLSSESTVSRIRTEHFPLTLESARPSHTSQYLCASREDSGLQETQYFGPGTRLLVL.

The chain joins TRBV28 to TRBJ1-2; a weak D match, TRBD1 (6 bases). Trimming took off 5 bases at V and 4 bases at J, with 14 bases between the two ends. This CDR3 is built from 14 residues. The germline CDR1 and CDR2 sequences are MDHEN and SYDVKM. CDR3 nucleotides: TGTGCCAGCAGTGGAGAACAGGGCCTCTATGGCTACACCTTC. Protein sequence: CASSGEQGLYGYTF.

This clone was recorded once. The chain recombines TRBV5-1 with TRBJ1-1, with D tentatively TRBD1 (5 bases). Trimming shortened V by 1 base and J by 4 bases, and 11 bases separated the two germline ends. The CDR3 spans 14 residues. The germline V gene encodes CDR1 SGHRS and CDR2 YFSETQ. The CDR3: CASSLYPGGTEAFF. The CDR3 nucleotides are TGCGCCAGCAGCTTGTATCCGGGGGGCACTGAAGCTTTCTTT.

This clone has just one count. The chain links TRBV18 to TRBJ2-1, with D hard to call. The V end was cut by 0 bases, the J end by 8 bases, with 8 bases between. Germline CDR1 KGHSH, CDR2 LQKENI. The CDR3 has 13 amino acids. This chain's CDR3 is CASSPPLVDEQFF. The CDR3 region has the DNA TGTGCCAGCTCACCACCGCTAGTGGATGAGCAGTTCTTC. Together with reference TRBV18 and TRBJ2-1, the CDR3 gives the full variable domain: NAGVMQNPRHLVRRRGQEARLRCSPMKGHSHVYWYRQLPEEGLKFMVYLQKENIIDESGMPKERFSAEFPKEGPSILRIQQVVRGDSAAYFCASSPPLVDEQFFGPGTRLTVL.

CDR3 nucleotides: TGTGCCAGCAGCTTACAGGGGGGACGGTATGGCTACACCTTC. Its translation is CASSLQGGRYGYTF. The genes are TRBV7-9 and TRBJ1-2, with 7 bases identical to TRBD1. Losses at the gene ends were 2 bases for V and 5 bases for J; bases not matched to a gene: 5. The CDR3 consists of 14 residues. CDR1 is SEHNR, CDR2 FQNEAQ, per germline (reference sequence).

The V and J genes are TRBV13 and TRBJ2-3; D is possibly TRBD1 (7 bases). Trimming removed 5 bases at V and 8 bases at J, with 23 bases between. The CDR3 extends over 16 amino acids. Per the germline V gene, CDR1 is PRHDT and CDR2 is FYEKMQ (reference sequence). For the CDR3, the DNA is TGTGCCAGCAGCGGAGACAGGGTAGGGGGAGGTAGTACGCAGTATTTT. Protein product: CASSGDRVGGGSTQYF. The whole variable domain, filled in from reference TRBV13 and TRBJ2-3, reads AAGVIQSPRHLIKEKRETATLKCYPIPRHDTVYWYQQGPGQDPQFLISFYEKMQSDKGSIPDRFSAQQFSDYHSELNMSSLELGDSALYFCASSGDRVGGGSTQYFGPGTRLTVL.

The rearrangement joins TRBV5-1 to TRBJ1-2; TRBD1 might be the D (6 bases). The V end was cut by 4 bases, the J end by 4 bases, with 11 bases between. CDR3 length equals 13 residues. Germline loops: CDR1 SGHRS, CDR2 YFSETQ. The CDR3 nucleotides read TGCGCCAGCAGCCCGGACAGCTCCTATGGCTACACCTTC. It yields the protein CASSPDSSYGYTF.

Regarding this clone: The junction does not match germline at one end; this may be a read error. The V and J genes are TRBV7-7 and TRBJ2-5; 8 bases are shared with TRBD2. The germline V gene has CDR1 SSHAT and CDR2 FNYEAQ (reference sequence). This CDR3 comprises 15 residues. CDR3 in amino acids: CASSPIAGPQETQYF. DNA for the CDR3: TGTGCTAGCAGCCCAATAGCGGGACCCCAAGAGACCCAGTACTTC.

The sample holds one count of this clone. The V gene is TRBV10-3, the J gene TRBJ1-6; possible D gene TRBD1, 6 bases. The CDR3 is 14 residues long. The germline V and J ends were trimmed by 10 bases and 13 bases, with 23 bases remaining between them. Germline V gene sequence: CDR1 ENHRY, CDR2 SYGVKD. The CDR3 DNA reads TGTGCCACCCAAGGGGGAAGTTTCGTTTCTCCCCTCCACTTT. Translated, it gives CATQGGSFVSPLHF.

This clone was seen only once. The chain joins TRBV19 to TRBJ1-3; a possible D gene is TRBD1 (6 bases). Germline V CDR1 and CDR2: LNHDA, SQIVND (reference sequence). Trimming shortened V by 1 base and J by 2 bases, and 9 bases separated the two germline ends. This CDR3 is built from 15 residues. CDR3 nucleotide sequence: TGTGCCAGTAGTATAGTACCAGGGGCTGGAAACACCATATATTTT. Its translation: CASSIVPGAGNTIYF.

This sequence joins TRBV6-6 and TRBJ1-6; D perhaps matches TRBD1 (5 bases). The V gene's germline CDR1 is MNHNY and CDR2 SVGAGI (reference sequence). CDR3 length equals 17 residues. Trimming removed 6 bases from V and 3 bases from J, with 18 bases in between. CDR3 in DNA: TGTGCCAGCAGCCGAGCTACCCAGGGCTTCTATAATTCACCCCTCCACTTT. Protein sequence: CASSRATQGFYNSPLHF.

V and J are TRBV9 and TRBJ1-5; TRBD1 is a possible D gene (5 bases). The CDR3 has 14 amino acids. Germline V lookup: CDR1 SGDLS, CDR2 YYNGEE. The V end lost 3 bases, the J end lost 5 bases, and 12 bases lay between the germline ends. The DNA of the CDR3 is TGTGCCAGCAGCGCGCAGGGTGCGGATCAGCCCCAGCATTTT. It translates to CASSAQGADQPQHF.

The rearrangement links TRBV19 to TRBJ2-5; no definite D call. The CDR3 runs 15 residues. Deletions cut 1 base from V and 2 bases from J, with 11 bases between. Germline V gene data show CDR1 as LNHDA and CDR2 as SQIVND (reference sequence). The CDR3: CASSIGYSLQETQYF. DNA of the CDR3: TGTGCCAGTAGTATAGGTTACAGTCTACAAGAGACCCAGTACTTC.

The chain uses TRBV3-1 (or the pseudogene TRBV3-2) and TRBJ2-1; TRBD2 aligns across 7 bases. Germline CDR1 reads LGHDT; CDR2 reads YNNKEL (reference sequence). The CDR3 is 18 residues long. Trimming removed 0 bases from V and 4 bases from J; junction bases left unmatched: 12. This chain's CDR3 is CASSQEGSGGFLYNEQFF. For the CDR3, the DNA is TGTGCCAGCAGCCAAGAGGGCTCGGGAGGCTTTCTATACAATGAGCAGTTCTTC.

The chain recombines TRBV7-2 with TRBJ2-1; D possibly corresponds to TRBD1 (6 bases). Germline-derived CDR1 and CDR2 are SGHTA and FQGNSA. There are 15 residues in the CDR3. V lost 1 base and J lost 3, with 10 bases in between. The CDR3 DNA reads TGTGCCAGCAGCTTAGACAGGGCCCGCTACAATGAGCAGTTCTTC. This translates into CASSLDRARYNEQFF. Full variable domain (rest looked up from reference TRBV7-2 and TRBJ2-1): GAGVSQSPSNKVTEKGKDVELRCDPISGHTALYWYRQSLGQGLEFLIYFQGNSAPDKSGLPSDRFSAERTGGSVSTLTIQRTQQEDSAVYLCASSLDRARYNEQFFGPGTRLTVL.

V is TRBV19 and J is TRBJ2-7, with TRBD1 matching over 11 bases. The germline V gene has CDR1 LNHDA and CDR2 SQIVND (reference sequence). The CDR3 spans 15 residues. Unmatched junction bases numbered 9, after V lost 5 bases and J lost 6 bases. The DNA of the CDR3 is TGTGCCAGTAGTCCCTCGGACAGGGGGCCCCTCGAGCAGTACTTC. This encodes CASSPSDRGPLEQYF.

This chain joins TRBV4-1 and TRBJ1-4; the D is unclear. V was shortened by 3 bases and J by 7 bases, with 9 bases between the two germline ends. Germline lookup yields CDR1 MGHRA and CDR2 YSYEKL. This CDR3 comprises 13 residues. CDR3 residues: CASSHPLGEKLFF. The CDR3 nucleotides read TGCGCCAGCAGCCATCCCCTCGGTGAAAAACTGTTTTTT.

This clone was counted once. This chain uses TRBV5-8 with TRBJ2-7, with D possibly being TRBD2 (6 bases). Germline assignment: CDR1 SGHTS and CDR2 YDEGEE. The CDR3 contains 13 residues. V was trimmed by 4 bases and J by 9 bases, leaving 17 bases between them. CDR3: CASSLGVAGGQYF. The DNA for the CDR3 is TGTGCCAGCAGCCTAGGCGTGGCCGGGGGGCAGTACTTC.

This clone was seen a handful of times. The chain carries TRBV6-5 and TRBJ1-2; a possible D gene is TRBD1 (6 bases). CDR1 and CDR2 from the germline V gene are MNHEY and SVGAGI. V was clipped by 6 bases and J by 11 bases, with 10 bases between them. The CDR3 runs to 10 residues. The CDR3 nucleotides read TGTGCCAGCAGATCGACAGGTTACACCTTC. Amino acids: CASRSTGYTF.

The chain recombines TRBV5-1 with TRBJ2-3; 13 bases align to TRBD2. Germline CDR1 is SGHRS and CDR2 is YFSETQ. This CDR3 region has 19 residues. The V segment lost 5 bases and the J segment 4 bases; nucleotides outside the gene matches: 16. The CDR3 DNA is TGCGCCAGCAGTTTAGAGGGTCGGACTAGCGGGAGTGGGGCAGATACGCAGTATTTT. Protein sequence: CASSLEGRTSGSGADTQYF.

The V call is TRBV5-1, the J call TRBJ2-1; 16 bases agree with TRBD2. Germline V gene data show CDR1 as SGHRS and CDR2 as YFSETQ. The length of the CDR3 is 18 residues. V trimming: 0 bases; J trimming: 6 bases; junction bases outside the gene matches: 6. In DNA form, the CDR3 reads TGCGCCAGCAGCTTGGCGGGGACTAGCGGGAGGGCCCTCAATGAGCAGTTCTTC. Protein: CASSLAGTSGRALNEQFF.